This T cell receptor beta chain was recovered during a study of shared clonotypes between healthy human individuals. CDR3 length: 18 residues. Germline trimming cut 7 bases from V and 0 bases from J; bases unmatched to any gene: 14. CDR1 and CDR2 (germline): SGHRS, YFSETQ. Sequenced by immunoSEQ multiplex PCR; TCRdb stores in-frame clones only, minus some. The sample holds 2.5 million or so clones, about 92% seen once. The TCR was taken from a man younger than 30 in good health. The V and J genes are TRBV5-1 and TRBJ2-1; TRBD2 agrees at 9 bases. The sample comprised naive CD4+ T cells sorted from blood. Subset reported: CD45RA+ positively selected. The chain's CDR3 is CASSPRAASGASYNEQFF. In DNA, the CDR3 is TGCGCCAGCTCCCCGCGTGCGGCTAGCGGGGCCTCCTACAATGAGCAGTTCTTC.